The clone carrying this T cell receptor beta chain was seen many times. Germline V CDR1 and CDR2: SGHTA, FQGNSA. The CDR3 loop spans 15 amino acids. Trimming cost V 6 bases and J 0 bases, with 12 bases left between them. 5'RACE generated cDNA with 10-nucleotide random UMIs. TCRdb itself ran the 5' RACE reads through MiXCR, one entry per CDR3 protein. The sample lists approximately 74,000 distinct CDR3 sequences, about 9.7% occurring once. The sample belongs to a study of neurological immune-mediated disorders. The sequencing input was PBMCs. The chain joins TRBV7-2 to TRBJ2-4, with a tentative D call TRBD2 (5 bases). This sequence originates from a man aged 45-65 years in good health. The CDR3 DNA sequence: TGTGCCAGCAGTTCCCCGGACTTAGCCAAAAACATTCAGTACTTC. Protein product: CASSSPDLAKNIQYF.